The T cell receptor beta chain under discussion was sequenced for a study of radiation and T cells in renal cell carcinoma. Per the germline V gene, CDR1 is SGHNT and CDR2 is YYREEE (reference sequence). The CDR3 extends over 16 amino acids. Trimming shortened V by 0 bases and J by 0 bases, and 10 bases separated the two germline ends. The time point: baseline pretreatment blood. Documented treatment: 15 Gy SBRT to primary tumor, nephrectomy 4 weeks later. Note on this clone: Its antigen remains unidentified.

Assay: immunoSEQ multiplex PCR; the TCRdb copy retains only in-frame clones and omits some. The sample shows around 94,000 clones, approximately 86% of them seen only once. Study findings and constraints: No pretreatment tumor biopsies were available for baseline clonotypes.

This TCR was sampled from a man aged 45-65 years with renal cell carcinoma. Specimen: blood, collected from a patient whose treatment included radiotherapy and nephrectomy. V gene TRBV5-4 combines with J gene TRBJ1-3; TRBD1 is a possible D gene (6 bases). CDR3 coding DNA: TGTGCCAGCAGCTTGGGACAGGCCGTCTCTGGAAACACCATATATTTT. Protein: CASSLGQAVSGNTIYF.